The T cell receptor (beta chain) described here comes from a study of radiotherapy plus CTLA-4 blockade in lung cancer. As for the study in general: Of the patients, around 17% showed objective responses and roughly 30% attained disease control.

Details on this clone: Its antigen remains unknown.

V lost 1 base and J lost 1, with 8 bases in between. Germline CDR1 reads LNHDA; CDR2 reads SQIVND (reference sequence). The CDR3 is 14 amino acids. Clones were read by immunoSEQ multiplex PCR, and TCRdb kept only the in-frame ones, dropping some. This table has around 80,000 clones, around 80% appearing once. The study, taken as a whole, reports: Among blood TCR repertoires after radiotherapy plus ipilimumab, tumor-derived clones expanded. Reported findings show early blood T cell clone dynamics, with interferon-beta, best predicted response.

Patients in the study, people with chemo-refractory metastatic non-small-cell lung cancer, received focal radiation plus ipilimumab CTLA-4 blockade. The clonotype originates from a human donor with non-small cell lung cancer who had stable disease on radiotherapy plus ipilimumab. The chain is built from TRBV19 and TRBJ2-7; D not certain. This material consisted of peripheral blood, taken from a patient treated with radiotherapy plus ipilimumab. The CDR3 DNA reads TGTGCCAGTAGTATAGGGACGGAGTCCTACGAGCAGTACTTC. The encoded protein is CASSIGTESYEQYF.